This T cell receptor (beta chain) was observed in a study of T cells and Merkel cell carcinoma outcomes. General study points: Repertoire plus T-cell density reportedly predicted Merkel cell carcinoma outcomes.

Using immunoSEQ multiplex PCR, the repertoire was profiled, and TCRdb retains in-frame clones only, with some absent. The sample yields about 3,600 clones, almost 95% seen once. The CDR3 length is 15 residues. In germline, CDR1 is MNHEY, CDR2 SMNVEV (reference sequence). Trimming stripped 7 bases from V and 0 bases from J, with 15 bases between. With respect to this clone: Its antigen is as yet unknown.

This sequence was found in a human donor with Merkel cell carcinoma. The chain recombines TRBV27 with TRBJ1-1, with D unresolved. Sequencing was carried out using tumor tissue from Merkel cell carcinoma. CDR3 nucleotides: TGTGCCAGCAAAGCAAGGAGAACCTTGAACACTGAAGCTTTCTTT. It is translated as CASKARRTLNTEAFF.